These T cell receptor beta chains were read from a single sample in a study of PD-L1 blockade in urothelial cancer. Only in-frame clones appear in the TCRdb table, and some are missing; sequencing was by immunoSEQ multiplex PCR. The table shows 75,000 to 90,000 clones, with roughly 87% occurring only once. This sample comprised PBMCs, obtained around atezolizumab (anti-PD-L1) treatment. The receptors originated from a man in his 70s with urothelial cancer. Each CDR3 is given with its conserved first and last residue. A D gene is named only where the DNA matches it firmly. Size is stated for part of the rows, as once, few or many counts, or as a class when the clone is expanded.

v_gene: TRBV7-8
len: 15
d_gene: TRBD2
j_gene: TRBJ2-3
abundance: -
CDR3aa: CASLSQREGPDTQYF
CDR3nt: TGTGCCAGCTTGTCCCAGCGGGAGGGCCCCGATACGCAGTATTTT

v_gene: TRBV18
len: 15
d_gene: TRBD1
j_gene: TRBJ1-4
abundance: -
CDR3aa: CASSPIRTGDEKLFF
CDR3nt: TGTGCCAGCTCACCCATCCGGACAGGGGATGAAAAACTGTTTTTT

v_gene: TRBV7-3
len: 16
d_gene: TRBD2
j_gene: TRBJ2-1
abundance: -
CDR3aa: CASSTHGAGVGNEQFF
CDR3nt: TGTGCCAGCAGCACCCATGGGGCGGGAGTGGGCAATGAGCAGTTCTTC

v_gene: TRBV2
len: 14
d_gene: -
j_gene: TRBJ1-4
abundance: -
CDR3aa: CASSATGIGEKLFF
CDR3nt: TGTGCCAGCAGTGCGACAGGAATTGGTGAAAAACTGTTTTTT

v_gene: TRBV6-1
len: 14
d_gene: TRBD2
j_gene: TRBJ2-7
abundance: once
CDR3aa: CASSERRLAGEQYF
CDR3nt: TGTGCCAGCAGTGAACGGCGGCTAGCGGGGGAACAGTACTTC

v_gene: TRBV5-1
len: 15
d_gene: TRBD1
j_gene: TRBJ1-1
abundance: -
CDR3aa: CASSLQGAPSTEAFF
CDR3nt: TGCGCCAGCAGCTTGCAGGGGGCGCCGAGCACTGAAGCTTTCTTT

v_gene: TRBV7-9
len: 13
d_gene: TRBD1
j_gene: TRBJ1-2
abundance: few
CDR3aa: CASSDRAFFGYTF
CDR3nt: TGTGCCAGTTCGGACAGGGCCTTCTTCGGCTACACCTTC

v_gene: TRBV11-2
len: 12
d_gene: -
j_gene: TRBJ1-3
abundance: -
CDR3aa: CASSNYGNTIYF
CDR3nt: TGTGCCAGCAGCAACTACGGAAACACCATATATTTT

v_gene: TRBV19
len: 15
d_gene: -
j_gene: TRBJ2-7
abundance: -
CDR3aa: CASSHTPGQYYEQYF
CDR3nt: TGTGCCAGTAGTCATACACCCGGACAGTACTACGAGCAGTACTTC

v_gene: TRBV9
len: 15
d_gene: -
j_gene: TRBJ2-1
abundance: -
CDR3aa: CASSVGTSSYNEQFF
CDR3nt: TGTGCCAGCAGCGTAGGCACGAGCTCCTACAATGAGCAGTTCTTC

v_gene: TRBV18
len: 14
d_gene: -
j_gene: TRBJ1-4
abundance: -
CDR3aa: CASSPWEGHEKLFF
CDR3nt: TGTGCCAGCTCACCATGGGAGGGACACGAAAAACTGTTTTTT